This T cell receptor beta chain was sequenced for a study of cytomegalovirus exposure and HLA in healthy donors. Germline CDR1 is SGHRS and CDR2 is YFSETQ. There are 13 residues in the CDR3. The V gene lost 1 base and the J gene lost 4 bases, with 8 bases spanning the gap. Study-level points and caveats: It was reportedly the case that the classifier diagnosed cytomegalovirus status with high specificity and sensitivity. While the bulk of TCR sequences proved rare, some public TCRs turned up in many donors.

In regard to this clone: Its matching antigen is unknown.

The donors were part of the validation cohort, which consisted of roughly 110 subjects and was separate from the first cohort of 600 to 850 subjects. Method: immunoSEQ multiplex PCR; TCRdb's copy keeps in-frame clones and lacks some. The repertoire holds around 63,000 clones, with roughly nine tenths as singletons. The rearrangement links TRBV5-1 to TRBJ1-1; possibly TRBD1 for D (5 bases). Sequences were obtained from PBMCs. The receptor was isolated from a woman aged 18-29 years in good health and CMV-seronegative. CDR3 region: CASSLWGPTEAFF. The CDR3 DNA reads as TGCGCCAGCAGCTTGTGGGGCCCCACTGAAGCTTTCTTT.